Presented here are 15 T cell receptor beta chains from one specimen sequenced in a study of shared clonotypes between healthy human individuals. The assay was immunoSEQ multiplex PCR, and TCRdb's table has in-frame clones only and misses some. Of some 1,600,000 clones detected, nearly 99% appear once; the ten largest clones hold roughly 0.42%. Source material: naive CD4+ T cells sorted from blood. The subset denotes: CD45RA+ positively selected. The receptors originated from a man between 25 and 39 years old in good health.

J is TRBJ2-1 and V is TRBV9; possibly TRBD1 or TRBD2 for D (5 bases each). Germline V lookup: CDR1 SGDLS, CDR2 YYNGEE. The V and J ends lost 4 bases and 6 bases respectively, with 14 bases between them. The CDR3 sequence is 14 residues long. CDR3 sequence reads: CASSPRDRINEQFF. CDR3 nucleotide sequence: TGTGCCAGCAGCCCACGGGACCGTATCAATGAGCAGTTCTTC.

This clone has only one observation. The chain links TRBV2 to TRBJ2-1, with TRBD2 matching 7 bases. The CDR3 is 13 residues long. From germline, CDR1 is SNHLY and CDR2 FYNNEI. Trimming cost V 1 base and J 10 bases; bases outside gene matches: 4. DNA for the CDR3: TGTGCCAGCAGTGAAGTAGCGGGCAGGGAGCAGTTCTTC. This sequence encodes CASSEVAGREQFF.

V usage is TRBV7-9 and J usage is TRBJ2-7; 8 nucleotides match TRBD2. Germline assignment: CDR1 SEHNR and CDR2 FQNEAQ (reference sequence). V lost 2 bases, J lost 3 bases, and 6 bases stayed unmatched. The CDR3 consists of 15 residues. CDR3 protein: CASSLSLAGIYEQYF. In DNA, the CDR3 is TGTGCCAGCAGCTTAAGCCTAGCGGGTATCTACGAGCAGTACTTC.

The chain joins TRBV9 to TRBJ2-2; TRBD2 agrees at 9 bases. This CDR3 has 15 residues. The germline V gene has CDR1 SGDLS and CDR2 YYNGEE. Trimming took 5 bases from V and 6 from J; bases not matched to a gene: 8. This chain's CDR3 is CASSVSGSKAGELFF. CDR3 DNA: TGTGCCAGCAGTGTTAGCGGGAGCAAGGCCGGGGAGCTGTTTTTT.

The chain joins TRBV29-1 to TRBJ2-1, with TRBD2 identical over 10 bases. The CDR3 runs 13 residues. Germline loops: CDR1 SQVTM, CDR2 ANQGSEA. J was trimmed by 9 bases and V by 5 bases; bases with no gene match: 7. CDR3 nucleotides: TGCAGCGTTCGCCTAGCGGGAGTGGGTGAGCAGTTCTTC. Translating gives CSVRLAGVGEQFF.

The chain carries TRBV29-1 and TRBJ2-7; D possibly corresponds to TRBD2 (5 bases). CDR1 and CDR2 from the germline V gene are SQVTM and ANQGSEA. This CDR3 spans 13 amino acids. V lost 4 bases and J lost 2, with 12 bases in between. Here the CDR3 DNA reads TGCAGCGTTGTGCCTGGGAGAACCTACGAGCAGTACTTC. Residues: CSVVPGRTYEQYF.

The V gene is TRBV15, the J gene TRBJ1-2, with D possibly TRBD1 on 5 matching bases. The V gene's germline CDR1 is LNHNV and CDR2 YYDKDF (reference sequence). V gave up 3 bases and J gave up 2 bases, with 10 bases separating them. There are 14 residues in the CDR3. The DNA of the CDR3 is TGTGCCACCAGCAGTGGGGCAATAAACTATGGCTACACCTTC. This encodes CATSSGAINYGYTF.

This chain uses TRBV12-5 with TRBJ2-1; tentative D call: TRBD2 (5 bases). There are 15 residues in the CDR3. The V gene's germline CDR1 is LGHNT and CDR2 FRNRAP. The V gene lost 1 base and the J gene lost 7 bases, with 14 bases spanning the gap. The CDR3 DNA reads as TGTGCTAGTGGTTTGGCCGGTCGGGGTGTTAATGAGCAGTTCTTC. This encodes CASGLAGRGVNEQFF.

V is TRBV9 and J is TRBJ2-3; no clear D gene. V lost 4 bases to trimming and J lost 1 base, with 13 bases between them. Germline V gene data show CDR1 as SGDLS and CDR2 as YYNGEE. There are 15 residues in the CDR3. The CDR3 nucleotides are TGTGCCAGCAGCCCCACCGGGCCTCGCACAGATACGCAGTATTTT. Its translation: CASSPTGPRTDTQYF.

The CDR3 sequence: CASSLKERDGLTDTQYF. CDR3 DNA: TGTGCCAGCAGCTTAAAGGAGCGGGACGGACTCACAGATACGCAGTATTTT. The rearrangement joins TRBV7-9 to TRBJ2-3, with TRBD2 matching 7 bases. Per germline, CDR1 SEHNR and CDR2 FQNEAQ (reference sequence). This CDR3 is 17 amino acids long. J was trimmed by 2 bases and V by 2 bases; bases with no gene match: 10.

This chain connects TRBV5-8 to TRBJ1-2; D unresolved. Between the trimmed V and J ends, which lost 4 bases and 7 bases, there was a span of 8 bases. From germline, CDR1 is SGHTS and CDR2 YDEGEE. The CDR3 is 11 residues long. The DNA for the CDR3 is TGTGCCAGCAGCCGTGTGGCTGGCTACACCTTC. Amino acid sequence: CASSRVAGYTF. The variable domain in full, completed from reference TRBV5-8 and TRBJ1-2, reads EAGVTQSPTHLIKTRGQQATLRCSPISGHTSVYWYQQALGLGLQFLLWYDEGEERNRGNFPPRFSGRQFPNYSSELNVNALELEDSALYLCASSRVAGYTFGSGTRLTVV.

The gene calls are TRBV28 and TRBJ1-5; TRBD1 agrees at 7 bases. This CDR3 is built from 15 residues. From germline, CDR1 is MDHEN and CDR2 SYDVKM. The trim removed 5 bases at V and 7 bases at J, leaving 11 bases unmatched. CDR3 nucleotides: TGTGCCAGCAGTCCCCGACAGGGATTAGGGCAGCCCCAGCATTTT. Its protein is CASSPRQGLGQPQHF.

Regarding this clone: The sample has other DNA sequences that encode this CDR3 too. This chain uses TRBV9 with TRBJ2-1; TRBD2 matches at 8 bases. Germline V gene lookup returns CDR1 SGDLS and CDR2 YYNGEE. This CDR3 region has 15 residues. Trimming cost V 0 bases and J 6 bases; bases outside gene matches: 5. The CDR3 coding sequence is TGTGCCAGCAGCGTAGCGGGAGGGCCTTCCAATGAGCAGTTCTTC. Its translation: CASSVAGGPSNEQFF.

V is TRBV18 and J is TRBJ2-5; either TRBD1 or TRBD2 may fit D (6 bases each). Trimming took off 3 bases at V and 4 bases at J, with 15 bases between the two ends. CDR1 and CDR2 from the germline V gene are KGHSH and LQKENI. CDR3 length: 15 amino acids. The CDR3 loop is CASSPGGREGETQYF. CDR3 sequence (DNA): TGTGCCAGCTCACCGGGGGGCAGGGAAGGAGAGACCCAGTACTTC.

The J gene is TRBJ2-3, the V gene TRBV30, with a tentative D call TRBD2 (5 bases). The CDR3 totals 13 residues. Trimming stripped 0 bases from V and 4 bases from J, with 8 bases between. Per germline, CDR1 GTSNPN and CDR2 SVGIG (reference sequence). This CDR3 reads CAWSVGGADTQYF. Here the CDR3 DNA reads TGTGCCTGGAGTGTAGGAGGAGCAGATACGCAGTATTTT.